The T cell receptor beta chain under discussion was sequenced for a study of T-cell reconstitution after alpha-beta-depleted transplantation in children. Unique molecular identifiers tagged the TCRbeta library. MiXCR, applied by TCRdb to the PCR reads, yields one record per CDR3 protein. The sample lists some 300,000 distinct CDR3 sequences, 10% occurring once. Germline V gene data show CDR1 as SEHNR and CDR2 as FQNEAQ (reference sequence). The CDR3 has 14 amino acids. V was pared by 3 bases and J by 5 bases, with 3 bases of the junction left unmatched. Study observations and caveats: There were reportedly several hundred expanded graft clones from which alpha-beta T cells came about two months after transplant.

This clonotype was counted many times. Its antigen remains unidentified. The TCR originated in a boy under two years old with acute myeloid leukemia, due to receive a stem cell transplant. The chain couples TRBV7-9 to TRBJ2-1, with 8 bases aligning to TRBD2. The specimen comprised PBMCs, sampled before TCRalphabeta/CD19-depleted stem cell transplant. CDR3 DNA: TGTGCCAGCAGCTTGAGCGGGGGAGACAATGAGCAGTTCTTC. It codes for CASSLSGGDNEQFF.